Presented here are 16 T cell receptor beta chains from one specimen sequenced in a study of human T cells and chemical hapten exposure. TCRdb re-called the RACE reads with MiXCR, one entry per CDR3 protein. The profile covers approximately 260,000 distinct CDR3 sequences, with about 8.6% appearing a single time and under 2.5% taken by the ten largest. Time point here: pre-sensitization, week 0. Sample treatment: therapeutic diphenylcyclopropenone sensitization with weekly scalp DPC. Sequenced here: whole blood, sampled in connection with sensitization to the hapten diphenylcyclopropenone (DPC). All receptors derive from a woman aged 40 to 50 with alopecia areata. Some clones in this sample may be carry-over from other donors' samples.

This clonotype was detected only a few times. The chain recombines TRBV3-1 with TRBJ1-4; no definite D call. The CDR3 totals 14 residues. V lost 1 base, J lost 8 bases, and 11 bases lay in between. Looked up from germline, CDR1 is LGHDT and CDR2 is YNNKEL (reference sequence). This chain's CDR3 is CASSQVPSGEKLFF. CDR3 DNA sequence: TGTGCCAGCAGCCAAGTCCCGTCTGGGGAAAAACTGTTTTTT.

This clonotype was seen repeatedly, ten times or more. The genes are TRBV29-1 and TRBJ2-5; D possibly corresponds to TRBD1 (6 bases). The CDR3 extends over 13 amino acids. V lost 0 bases and J 5 bases, leaving 10 bases between the germline ends. Germline V gene sequence: CDR1 SQVTM, CDR2 ANQGSEA. This CDR3 reads CSVEDRGGETQYF. CDR3 sequence (DNA): TGCAGCGTTGAAGACAGGGGCGGGGAGACCCAGTACTTC.

The V and J genes are TRBV9 and TRBJ2-6; D is ambiguous. The CDR3 covers 15 residues. Germline CDR1 SGDLS, CDR2 YYNGEE. The V and J ends lost 1 base and 4 bases respectively, with 9 bases between them. CDR3 nucleotide sequence: TGTGCCAGCAGCGTACTTGGTACGGGGGCCAACGTCCTGACTTTC. It is translated as CASSVLGTGANVLTF.

This clonotype showed up just a few times. This chain joins TRBV5-6 and TRBJ1-5, with D perhaps matching TRBD1 (5 bases). Germline V CDR1 and CDR2: SGHDT, YYEEEE. Trimming took off 3 bases at V and 5 bases at J, with 15 bases between the two ends. This CDR3 comprises 15 residues. CDR3 DNA: TGTGCCAGCAGCTCGGGACCCGTTGTAGATCAGCCCCAGCATTTT. The encoded protein is CASSSGPVVDQPQHF.

Turning to this clonotype: The junction shows a germline mismatch at one end, possibly a read error. The V gene is TRBV25-1, the J gene TRBJ2-4, with D perhaps matching TRBD1 (6 bases). The CDR3 spans 15 residues. Germline loops: CDR1 MGHDK, CDR2 SYGVNS. CDR3 loop: CTSSAGTLAKNIQYF. The CDR3 coding sequence is TGTACCAGCAGTGCTGGGACACTAGCCAAAAACATTCAGTACTTC.

The table lists this clonotype with a few counts. V is TRBV28 and J is TRBJ2-1; TRBD1 might be the D (6 bases). Trimming took off 8 bases at V and 8 bases at J, with 16 bases between the two ends. In germline, CDR1 is MDHEN, CDR2 SYDVKM. CDR3 length: 13 residues. The CDR3 reads CASCLQGRDEQFF. The DNA for the CDR3 is TGTGCCAGCTGCCTACAGGGAAGGGATGAGCAGTTCTTC.

This clonotype was picked up a small number of times. This chain connects TRBV30 to TRBJ1-5; no clear D gene. Germline values: CDR1 GTSNPN, CDR2 SVGIG (reference sequence). This CDR3 is 14 amino acids long. The V and J ends lost 0 bases and 3 bases respectively, with 9 bases between them. Here the CDR3 DNA reads TGTGCCTGGAGTGTAACCCTTGACAATCAGCCCCAGCATTTT. Translating gives CAWSVTLDNQPQHF.

The chain combines TRBV6-2 or TRBV6-3 with TRBJ1-5; D unclear. CDR3 size: 14 residues. The ends were cut back, 8 bases at V and 2 bases at J, with 13 bases in the middle. Germline loops: CDR1 MNHEY, CDR2 SVGEGT. CDR3 region: CASRIGVGNQPQHF. DNA of the CDR3: TGTGCCAGCCGCATTGGGGTAGGCAATCAGCCCCAGCATTTT.

This chain joins TRBV5-1 and TRBJ2-5; 10 nucleotides match TRBD1. Germline V gene data show CDR1 as SGHRS and CDR2 as YFSETQ. Unmatched junction bases numbered 7, after V lost 3 bases and J lost 5 bases. The CDR3 has 15 amino acids. The CDR3 nucleotides are TGCGCCAGCAGCTCGGGACAGGGGTCCGGGGAGACCCAGTACTTC. Translated: CASSSGQGSGETQYF.

The table lists this clonotype with a few counts. This rearrangement joins TRBV12-3 or TRBV12-4 to TRBJ2-1; 9 bases map to TRBD2. V trimming: 3 bases; J trimming: 8 bases; junction bases outside the gene matches: 5. This CDR3 region has 14 residues. CDR3 coding DNA: TGTGCCAGCAGTTTTGCGGGAGGGCCTTATGAGCAGTTCTTC. Protein sequence: CASSFAGGPYEQFF.

The rearrangement links TRBV6-2 or TRBV6-3 to TRBJ2-3; maybe TRBD2 (6 bases). The V end was cut by 5 bases, the J end by 6 bases, with 18 bases between. Germline V gene sequence: CDR1 MNHEY, CDR2 SVGEGT. The CDR3 consists of 15 residues. The CDR3 is CASSTRSLRGDTQYF. The CDR3 bases are TGTGCCAGCAGTACCCGGAGTCTTCGGGGGGATACGCAGTATTTT.

V and J are TRBV6-2 or TRBV6-3 and TRBJ2-4; the match to TRBD1 covers 7 bases. Looked up from germline, CDR1 is MNHEY and CDR2 is SVGEGT. This CDR3 contains 13 residues. The V segment lost 8 bases and the J segment 10 bases; nucleotides outside the gene matches: 11. The CDR3 is CASFSGGIGIQYF. CDR3 coding DNA: TGTGCCAGCTTCTCAGGGGGTATAGGGATTCAGTACTTC.

This chain joins TRBV12-3 or TRBV12-4 and TRBJ2-3, with 7 bases that match TRBD1. The V and J ends lost 6 bases and 4 bases, in that order; junction bases with no gene match: 16. This CDR3 spans 17 amino acids. The CDR3 reads CASRGRGQAYFSDTQYF. The CDR3 region has the DNA TGTGCCAGCAGGGGTAGAGGACAGGCCTACTTTTCAGATACGCAGTATTTT.

This clonotype was seen repeatedly, ten times or more. The chain employs TRBV7-2 and TRBJ2-2, with TRBD2 matching 16 bases. V lost 4 bases and J lost 6; bases outside the gene matches: 5. CDR3 size: 17 residues. Germline V gene lookup returns CDR1 SGHTA and CDR2 FQGNSA. This chain's CDR3 is CASSSLGTSGRAGELFF. The CDR3 DNA reads TGTGCCAGCAGCTCCCTCGGGACTAGCGGGAGGGCCGGGGAGCTGTTTTTT.

V gene TRBV5-1 combines with J gene TRBJ2-7; D perhaps matches TRBD1 (6 bases). V lost 4 bases and J 0 bases, leaving 14 bases between the germline ends. The CDR3 consists of 15 residues. The germline gives CDR1 SGHRS, CDR2 YFSETQ. The CDR3 here is CASSKTRGYSYEQYF. In nucleotides, the CDR3 is TGCGCCAGCAGCAAGACCAGGGGTTACTCCTACGAGCAGTACTTC. The full variable domain, in which reference TRBV5-1 and TRBJ2-7 provide the parts outside the CDR3, is KAGVTQTPRYLIKTRGQQVTLSCSPISGHRSVSWYQQTPGQGLQFLFEYFSETQRNKGNFPGRFSGRQFSNSRSEMNVSTLELGDSALYLCASSKTRGYSYEQYFGPGTRLTVT.

In its sample, this clonotype was seen a few times. This chain connects TRBV7-9 to TRBJ1-2; D perhaps matches TRBD1 (5 bases). Germline-derived CDR1 and CDR2 are SEHNR and FQNEAQ (reference sequence). The CDR3 covers 14 residues. V was pared by 5 bases and J by 4 bases, with 14 bases between. The chain's CDR3 is CASSPRGALYGYTF. The CDR3 coding sequence is TGTGCCAGCAGCCCAAGGGGAGCCCTCTATGGCTACACCTTC.